One sample yielded the 6 T cell receptor beta chains listed below, sequenced in a study of blood T cell repertoires in COVID-19. Assay used: immunoSEQ multiplex PCR; TCRdb lists only in-frame clones, some missing. This table holds just over 25,000 clones, 70% to 90% found once. The source material was peripheral blood. All receptors derive from a man in his 70s with acute or convalescent COVID-19.

The chain links TRBV7-2 to TRBJ2-3; 7 bases align to TRBD1. J gave up 6 bases and V 5 bases, and 5 bases lay outside the gene matches. Looked up from germline, CDR1 is SGHTA and CDR2 is FQGNSA. The CDR3 totals 13 residues. The CDR3 protein is CASSQQGRDTQYF. The CDR3 DNA reads as TGTGCCAGCAGCCAACAGGGGCGGGATACGCAGTATTTT.

The chain combines TRBV5-1 with TRBJ2-7; 8 bases are a match to TRBD1. The CDR3 sequence is 15 residues long. V trimming: 0 bases; J trimming: 2 bases; junction bases outside the gene matches: 4. CDR1 is SGHRS and CDR2 is YFSETQ in the germline V gene. The CDR3 DNA reads TGCGCCAGCAGCTTGGGAGGGACAGGTGCCTACGAGCAGTACTTC. This gives the protein CASSLGGTGAYEQYF. The full variable domain, with the rest looked up from reference TRBV5-1 and TRBJ2-7, is KAGVTQTPRYLIKTRGQQVTLSCSPISGHRSVSWYQQTPGQGLQFLFEYFSETQRNKGNFPGRFSGRQFSNSRSEMNVSTLELGDSALYLCASSLGGTGAYEQYFGPGTRLTVT.

This sequence joins TRBV24-1 and TRBJ2-7, with D possibly TRBD1 on 6 matching bases. Trimming stripped 9 bases from V and 2 bases from J, with 25 bases between. Germline lookup yields CDR1 KGHDR and CDR2 SFDVKD. CDR3 length equals 17 residues. The CDR3 nucleotides are TGTGCCACCCAAAGACAGGCGGTAAACTCCCGGACCTACGAGCAGTACTTC. Translation gives CATQRQAVNSRTYEQYF.

The rearrangement uses TRBV18 and TRBJ2-7, with 13 nucleotides matching TRBD2. J was trimmed by 6 bases and V by 4 bases; bases with no gene match: 3. The length of the CDR3 is 14 residues. CDR1 and CDR2 (germline): KGHSH, LQKENI. CDR3 sequence reads: CASSQGLAGVEQYF. In DNA, the CDR3 is TGTGCCAGCTCACAAGGACTAGCGGGAGTCGAGCAGTACTTC.

The J gene is TRBJ2-7, the V gene TRBV5-1, with 7 positions matching TRBD2. The CDR3 runs 15 residues. Germline V gives CDR1 SGHRS, CDR2 YFSETQ. Trimming cost V 0 bases and J 3 bases; bases outside gene matches: 6. The CDR3 bases are TGCGCCAGCAGCTTGGTAGCTAGCGGACTCTACGAGCAGTACTTC. Encoded protein: CASSLVASGLYEQYF.

The chain recombines TRBV2 with TRBJ2-5; TRBD1 matches 8 bases. Germline assignment: CDR1 SNHLY and CDR2 FYNNEI. The CDR3 is 14 amino acids. Losses at the gene ends were 4 bases for V and 5 bases for J; bases not matched to a gene: 6. The CDR3 sequence is CASSADRVAETQYF. The CDR3 region has the DNA TGTGCCAGCAGTGCGGACAGGGTGGCGGAGACCCAGTACTTC.